This T cell receptor beta chain comes out of a study of blood T cell repertoires in COVID-19. Overall study context: Acute and convalescent COVID-19 samples came from the United States, Italy and Spain.

CDR3 length: 16 residues. CDR1 is SNHLY, CDR2 FYNNEI, per germline. V was pared by 6 bases and J by 0 bases, with 4 bases of the junction left unmatched. Using immunoSEQ multiplex PCR, the repertoire was profiled, and TCRdb retains in-frame clones only, with some absent. The sample contains 300,000 to 350,000 clones, roughly 90% of which appear only once. Participants were aged roughly 18 to 90 years, lived in around 25 US areas, and enrolled virtually. Cohort allocation depended upon clinical history that participants reported. This TCR was recovered from a woman aged 18-29 years with acute COVID-19. Input material: PBMCs or T cells enriched from blood (not recorded which). The chain has TRBV2 and TRBJ2-1; TRBD2 matches 11 bases. In DNA, the CDR3 is TGTGCCAGCAGGCGGACTAGCGGGTCCTCCTACAATGAGCAGTTCTTC. This sequence encodes CASRRTSGSSYNEQFF.